Each of the 2 T cell receptor beta chains below was sequenced from the same sample in a study of blood T cell repertoires in COVID-19. Assay used: immunoSEQ multiplex PCR; TCRdb lists only in-frame clones, some missing. Here the sample spans about 400,000 clones, approximately 91% being singletons. The sequencing sample was made of PBMCs or T cells enriched from blood (not recorded which). The receptors here all came from a woman in her thirties or forties with acute COVID-19.

This clone has more than one count but fewer than ten. The chain couples TRBV7-9 to TRBJ1-4, with D unclear. The CDR3 consists of 12 residues. Trimming pared 2 bases from V and 11 bases from J, leaving 9 bases between. The germline V gene has CDR1 SEHNR and CDR2 FQNEAQ (reference sequence). CDR3: CASSLRTEKLFF. DNA for the CDR3: TGTGCCAGCAGCTTAAGAACAGAGAAACTGTTTTTT.

This clone was detected once. This chain links TRBV24-1 with TRBJ2-2, with 14 bases aligning to TRBD2. V shed 4 bases and J 3 bases; nucleotides not matched to a gene: 6. The germline V gene encodes CDR1 KGHDR and CDR2 SFDVKD. This CDR3 comprises 18 residues. The CDR3 coding sequence is TGTGCCACCAGTGACCCCGGACTAGCGGGGGGTGACACCGGGGAGCTGTTTTTT. This translates into CATSDPGLAGGDTGELFF.